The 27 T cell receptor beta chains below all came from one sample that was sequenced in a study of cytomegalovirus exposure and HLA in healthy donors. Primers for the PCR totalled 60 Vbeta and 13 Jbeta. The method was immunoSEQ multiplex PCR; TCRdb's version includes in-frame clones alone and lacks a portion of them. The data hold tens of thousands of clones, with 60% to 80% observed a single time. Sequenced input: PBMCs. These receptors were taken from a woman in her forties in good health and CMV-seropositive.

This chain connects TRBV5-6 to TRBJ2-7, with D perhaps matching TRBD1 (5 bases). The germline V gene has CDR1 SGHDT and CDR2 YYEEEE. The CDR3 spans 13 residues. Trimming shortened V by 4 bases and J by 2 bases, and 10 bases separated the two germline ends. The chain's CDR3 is CASSRTGAYEQYF. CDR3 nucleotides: TGTGCCAGCAGCCGCACAGGAGCCTACGAGCAGTACTTC. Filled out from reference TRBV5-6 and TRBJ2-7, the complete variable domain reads DAGVTQSPTHLIKTRGQQVTLRCSPKSGHDTVSWYQQALGQGPQFIFQYYEEEERQRGNFPDRFSGHQFPNYSSELNVNALLLGDSALYLCASSRTGAYEQYFGPGTRLTVT.

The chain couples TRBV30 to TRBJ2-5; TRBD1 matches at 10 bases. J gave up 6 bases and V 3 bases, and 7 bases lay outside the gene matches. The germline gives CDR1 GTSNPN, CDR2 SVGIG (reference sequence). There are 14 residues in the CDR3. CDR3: CAWRTGGQRKTQYF. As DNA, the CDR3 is TGTGCCTGGAGGACAGGGGGCCAACGGAAGACCCAGTACTTC.

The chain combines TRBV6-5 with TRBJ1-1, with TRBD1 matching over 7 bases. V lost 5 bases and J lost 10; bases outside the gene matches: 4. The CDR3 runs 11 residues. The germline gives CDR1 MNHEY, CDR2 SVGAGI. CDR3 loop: CASSDRVGAFF. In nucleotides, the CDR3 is TGTGCCAGCAGTGACAGGGTAGGAGCTTTCTTT.

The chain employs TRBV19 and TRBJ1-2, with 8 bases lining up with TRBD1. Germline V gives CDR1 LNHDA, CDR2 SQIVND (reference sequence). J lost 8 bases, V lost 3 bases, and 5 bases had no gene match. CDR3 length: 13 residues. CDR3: CASSIGTGGGYTF. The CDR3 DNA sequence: TGTGCCAGTAGTATCGGGACAGGAGGAGGCTACACCTTC.

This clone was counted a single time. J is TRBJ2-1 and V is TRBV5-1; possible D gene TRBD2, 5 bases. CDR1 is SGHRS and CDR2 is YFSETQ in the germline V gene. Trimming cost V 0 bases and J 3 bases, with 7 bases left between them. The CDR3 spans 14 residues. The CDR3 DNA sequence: TGCGCCAGCAGCTTGGGGGGAGTCTACAATGAGCAGTTCTTC. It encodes CASSLGGVYNEQFF.

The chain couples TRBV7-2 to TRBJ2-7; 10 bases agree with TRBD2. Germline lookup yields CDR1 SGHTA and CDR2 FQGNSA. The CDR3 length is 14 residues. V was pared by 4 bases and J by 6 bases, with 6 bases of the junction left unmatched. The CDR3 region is CASSSSGGASEQYF. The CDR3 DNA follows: TGTGCCAGCAGCTCGAGCGGGGGGGCATCCGAGCAGTACTTC.

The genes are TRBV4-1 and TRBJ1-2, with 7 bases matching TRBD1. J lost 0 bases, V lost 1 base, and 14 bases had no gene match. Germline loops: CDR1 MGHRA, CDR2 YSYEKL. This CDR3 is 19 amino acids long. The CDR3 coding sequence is TGCGCCAGCAGCCAAGGCCTGCCGGGACAGATACCCTCTAACTATGGCTACACCTTC. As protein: CASSQGLPGQIPSNYGYTF.

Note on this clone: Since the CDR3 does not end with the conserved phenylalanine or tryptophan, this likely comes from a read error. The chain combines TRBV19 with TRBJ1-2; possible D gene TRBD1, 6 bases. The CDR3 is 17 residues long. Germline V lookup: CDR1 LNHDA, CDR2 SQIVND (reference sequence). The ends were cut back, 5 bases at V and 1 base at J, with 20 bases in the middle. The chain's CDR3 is CASSVTDLTGSNYGYTL. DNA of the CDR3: TGTGCCAGTAGTGTTACCGACTTAACAGGGAGTAACTATGGCTACACCCTC.

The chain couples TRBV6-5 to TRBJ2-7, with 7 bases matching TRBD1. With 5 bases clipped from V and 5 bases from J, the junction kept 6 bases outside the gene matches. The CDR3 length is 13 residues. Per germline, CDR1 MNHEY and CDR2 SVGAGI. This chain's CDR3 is CASSKDRVHEQYF. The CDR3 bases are TGTGCCAGCAGTAAAGACAGGGTCCACGAGCAGTACTTC.

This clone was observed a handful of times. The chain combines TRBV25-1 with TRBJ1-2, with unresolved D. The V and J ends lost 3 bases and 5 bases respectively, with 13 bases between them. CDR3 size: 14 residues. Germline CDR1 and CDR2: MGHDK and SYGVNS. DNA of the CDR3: TGTGCCAGCAGTGACGGTGACTCAAGTTATGGCTACACCTTC. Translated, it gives CASSDGDSSYGYTF.

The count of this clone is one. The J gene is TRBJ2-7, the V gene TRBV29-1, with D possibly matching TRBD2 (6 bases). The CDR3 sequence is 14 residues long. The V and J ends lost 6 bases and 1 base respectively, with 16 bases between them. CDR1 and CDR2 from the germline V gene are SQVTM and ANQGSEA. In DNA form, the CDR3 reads TGCAGCGTCGCCGACCCGGGACTTTCCTACGAGCAGTACTTC. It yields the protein CSVADPGLSYEQYF.

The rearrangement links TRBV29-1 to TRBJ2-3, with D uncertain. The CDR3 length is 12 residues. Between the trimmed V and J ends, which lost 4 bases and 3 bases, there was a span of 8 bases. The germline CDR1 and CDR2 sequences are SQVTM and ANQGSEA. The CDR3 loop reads CSVGQATDTQYF. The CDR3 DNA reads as TGCAGCGTTGGGCAGGCGACAGATACGCAGTATTTT.

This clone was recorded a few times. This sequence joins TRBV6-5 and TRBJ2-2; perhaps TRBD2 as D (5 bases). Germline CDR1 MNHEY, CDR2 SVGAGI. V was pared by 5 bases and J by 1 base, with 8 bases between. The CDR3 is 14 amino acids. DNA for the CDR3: TGTGCCAGCAGTGAAGGAGGGAACACCGGGGAGCTGTTTTTT. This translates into CASSEGGNTGELFF.

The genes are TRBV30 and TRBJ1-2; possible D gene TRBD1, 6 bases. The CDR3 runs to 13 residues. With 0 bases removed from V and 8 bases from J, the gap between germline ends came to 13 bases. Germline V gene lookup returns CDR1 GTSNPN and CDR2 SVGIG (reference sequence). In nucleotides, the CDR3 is TGTGCCTGGAGTGTAATAGCAGGGGTCGGCTACACCTTC. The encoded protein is CAWSVIAGVGYTF.

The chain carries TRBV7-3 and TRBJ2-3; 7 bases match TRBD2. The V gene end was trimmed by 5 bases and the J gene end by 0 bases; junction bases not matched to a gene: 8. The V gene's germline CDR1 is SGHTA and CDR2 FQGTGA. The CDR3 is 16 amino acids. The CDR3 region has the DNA TGTGCCAGCAGCCCCGGAGGTAGCGGGAGCACAGATACGCAGTATTTT. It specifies CASSPGGSGSTDTQYF.

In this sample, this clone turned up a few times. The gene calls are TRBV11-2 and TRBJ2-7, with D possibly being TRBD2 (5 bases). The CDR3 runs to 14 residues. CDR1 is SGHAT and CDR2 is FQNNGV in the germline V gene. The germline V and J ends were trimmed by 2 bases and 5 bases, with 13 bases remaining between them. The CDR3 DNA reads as TGTGCCAGCAGCTTAACCGGGGAAGACGACGAGCAGTACTTC. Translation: CASSLTGEDDEQYF. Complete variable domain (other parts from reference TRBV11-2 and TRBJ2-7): EAGVAQSPRYKIIEKRQSVAFWCNPISGHATLYWYQQILGQGPKLLIQFQNNGVVDDSQLPKDRFSAERLKGVDSTLKIQPAKLEDSAVYLCASSLTGEDDEQYFGPGTRLTVT.

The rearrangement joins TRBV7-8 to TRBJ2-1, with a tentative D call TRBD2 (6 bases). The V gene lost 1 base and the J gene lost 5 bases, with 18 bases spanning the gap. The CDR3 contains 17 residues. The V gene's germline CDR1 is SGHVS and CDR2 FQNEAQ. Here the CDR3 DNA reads TGTGCCAGCAGCTTAGAGGGAGGTGCTTTCTTAAACAATGAGCAGTTCTTC. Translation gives CASSLEGGAFLNNEQFF.

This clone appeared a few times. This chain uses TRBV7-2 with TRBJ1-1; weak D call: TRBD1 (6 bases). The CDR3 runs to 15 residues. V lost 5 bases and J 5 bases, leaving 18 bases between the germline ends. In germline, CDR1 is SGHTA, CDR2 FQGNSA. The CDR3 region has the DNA TGTGCCAGCAGCCCGAGGGGATCACAGGGTACTGAAGCTTTCTTT. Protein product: CASSPRGSQGTEAFF.

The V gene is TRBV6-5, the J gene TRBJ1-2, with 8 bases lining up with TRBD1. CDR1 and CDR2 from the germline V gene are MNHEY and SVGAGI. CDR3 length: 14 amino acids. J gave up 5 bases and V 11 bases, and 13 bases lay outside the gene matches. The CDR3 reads CAVGGQGAMYGYTF. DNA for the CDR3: TGTGCCGTCGGAGGGCAGGGGGCGATGTATGGCTACACCTTC.

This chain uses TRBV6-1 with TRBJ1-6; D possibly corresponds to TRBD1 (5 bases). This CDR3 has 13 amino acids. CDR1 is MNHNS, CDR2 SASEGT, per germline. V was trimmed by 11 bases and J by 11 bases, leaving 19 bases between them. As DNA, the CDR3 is TGTGCCTGCGCGGGGCAAGTAAGGACACCCCTCCACTTT. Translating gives CACAGQVRTPLHF.

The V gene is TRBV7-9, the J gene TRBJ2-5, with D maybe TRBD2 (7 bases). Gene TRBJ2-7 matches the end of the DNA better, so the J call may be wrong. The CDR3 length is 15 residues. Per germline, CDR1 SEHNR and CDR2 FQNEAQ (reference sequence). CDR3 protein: CASSPQEGGSYEQYF. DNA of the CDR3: TGTGCCAGCAGCCCCCAGGAGGGGGGGTCCTACGAGCAGTACTTC.

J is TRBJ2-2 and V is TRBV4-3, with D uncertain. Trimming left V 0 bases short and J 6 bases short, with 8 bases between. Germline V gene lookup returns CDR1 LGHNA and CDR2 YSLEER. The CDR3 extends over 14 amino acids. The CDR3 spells CASSQDPSPGELFF. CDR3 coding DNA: TGCGCCAGCAGCCAAGATCCCAGTCCCGGGGAGCTGTTTTTT.

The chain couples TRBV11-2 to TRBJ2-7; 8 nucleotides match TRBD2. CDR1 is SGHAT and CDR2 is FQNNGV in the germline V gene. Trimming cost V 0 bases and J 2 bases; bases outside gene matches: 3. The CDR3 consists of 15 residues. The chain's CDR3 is CASSLDRGGAYEQYF. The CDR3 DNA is TGTGCCAGCAGCTTAGATCGGGGGGGGGCCTACGAGCAGTACTTC. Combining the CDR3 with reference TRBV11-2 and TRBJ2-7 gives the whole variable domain EAGVAQSPRYKIIEKRQSVAFWCNPISGHATLYWYQQILGQGPKLLIQFQNNGVVDDSQLPKDRFSAERLKGVDSTLKIQPAKLEDSAVYLCASSLDRGGAYEQYFGPGTRLTVT.

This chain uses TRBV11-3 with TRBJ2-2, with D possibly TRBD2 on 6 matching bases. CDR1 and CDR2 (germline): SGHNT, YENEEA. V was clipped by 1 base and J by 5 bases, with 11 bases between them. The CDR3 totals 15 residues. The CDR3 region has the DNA TGTGCCAGCAGCTTAGTATTTGGGGGGACCGGGGAGCTGTTTTTT. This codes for CASSLVFGGTGELFF.

The CDR3 spells CASSSRQGLRQPQHF. The CDR3 region has the DNA TGTGCCAGCAGCTCAAGACAGGGTTTGAGGCAGCCCCAGCATTTT. V and J are TRBV5-8 and TRBJ1-5; 7 nucleotides line up with TRBD1. This CDR3 spans 15 amino acids. Germline V gives CDR1 SGHTS, CDR2 YDEGEE. V was pared by 3 bases and J by 7 bases, with 10 bases of the junction left unmatched.

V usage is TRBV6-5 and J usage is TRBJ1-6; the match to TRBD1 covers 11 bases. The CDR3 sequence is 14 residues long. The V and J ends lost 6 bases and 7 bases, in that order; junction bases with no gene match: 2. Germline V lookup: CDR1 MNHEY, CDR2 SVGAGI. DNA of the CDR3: TGTGCCAGCAGAAGGGACAGGGGGAATTCACCCCTCCACTTT. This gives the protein CASRRDRGNSPLHF.

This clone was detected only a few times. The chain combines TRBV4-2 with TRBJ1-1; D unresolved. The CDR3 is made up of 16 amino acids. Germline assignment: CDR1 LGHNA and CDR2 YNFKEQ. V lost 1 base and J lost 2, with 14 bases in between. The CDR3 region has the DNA TGTGCCAGCAGCCAAGCAAGCCGAAGAGGTAACACTGAAGCTTTCTTT. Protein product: CASSQASRRGNTEAFF.